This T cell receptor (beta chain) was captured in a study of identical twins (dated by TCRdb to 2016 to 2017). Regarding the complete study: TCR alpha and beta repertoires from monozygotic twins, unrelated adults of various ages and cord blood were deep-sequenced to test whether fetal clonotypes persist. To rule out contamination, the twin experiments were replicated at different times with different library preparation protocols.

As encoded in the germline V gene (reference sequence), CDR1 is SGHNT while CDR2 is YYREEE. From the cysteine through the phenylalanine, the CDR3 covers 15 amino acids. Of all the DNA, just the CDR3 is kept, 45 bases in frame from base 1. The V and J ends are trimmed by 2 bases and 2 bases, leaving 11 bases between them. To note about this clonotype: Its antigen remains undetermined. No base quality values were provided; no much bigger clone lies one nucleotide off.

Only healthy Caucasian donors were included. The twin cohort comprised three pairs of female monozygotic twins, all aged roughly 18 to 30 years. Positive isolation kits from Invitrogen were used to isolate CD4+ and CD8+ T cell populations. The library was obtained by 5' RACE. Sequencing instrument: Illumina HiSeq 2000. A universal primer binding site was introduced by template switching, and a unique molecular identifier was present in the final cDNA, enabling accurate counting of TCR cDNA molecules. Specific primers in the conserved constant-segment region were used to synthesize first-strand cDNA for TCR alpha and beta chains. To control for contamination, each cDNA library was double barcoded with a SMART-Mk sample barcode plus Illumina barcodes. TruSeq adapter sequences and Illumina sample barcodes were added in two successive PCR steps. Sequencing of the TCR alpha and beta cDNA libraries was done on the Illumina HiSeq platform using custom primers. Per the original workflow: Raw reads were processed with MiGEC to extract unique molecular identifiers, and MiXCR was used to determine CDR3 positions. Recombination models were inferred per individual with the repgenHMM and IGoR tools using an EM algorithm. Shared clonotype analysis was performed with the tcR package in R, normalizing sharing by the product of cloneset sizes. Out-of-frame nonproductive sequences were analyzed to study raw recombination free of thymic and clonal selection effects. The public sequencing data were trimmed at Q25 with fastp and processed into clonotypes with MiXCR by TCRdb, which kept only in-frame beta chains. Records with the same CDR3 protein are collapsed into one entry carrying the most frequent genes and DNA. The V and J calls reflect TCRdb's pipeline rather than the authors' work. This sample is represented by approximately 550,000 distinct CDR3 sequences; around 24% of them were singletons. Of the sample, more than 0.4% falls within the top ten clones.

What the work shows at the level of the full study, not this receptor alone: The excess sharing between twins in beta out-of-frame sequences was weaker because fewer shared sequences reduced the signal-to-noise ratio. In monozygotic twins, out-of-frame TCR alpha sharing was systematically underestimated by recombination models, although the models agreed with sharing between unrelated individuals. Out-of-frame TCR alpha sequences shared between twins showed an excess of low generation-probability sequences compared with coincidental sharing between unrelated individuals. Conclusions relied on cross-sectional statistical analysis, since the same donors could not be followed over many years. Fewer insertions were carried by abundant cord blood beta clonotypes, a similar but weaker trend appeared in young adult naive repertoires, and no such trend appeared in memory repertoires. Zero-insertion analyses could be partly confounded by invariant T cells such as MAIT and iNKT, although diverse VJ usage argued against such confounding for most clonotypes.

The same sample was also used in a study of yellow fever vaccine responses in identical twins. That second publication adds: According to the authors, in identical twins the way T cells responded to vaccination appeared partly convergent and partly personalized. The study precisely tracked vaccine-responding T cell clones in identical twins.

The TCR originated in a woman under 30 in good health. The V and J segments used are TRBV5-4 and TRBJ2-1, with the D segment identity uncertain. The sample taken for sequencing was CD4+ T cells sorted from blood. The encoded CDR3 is CASSFRLTTYNEQFF. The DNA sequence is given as TGTGCCAGCAGCTTCAGACTCACAACCTACAATGAGCAGTTCTTC.